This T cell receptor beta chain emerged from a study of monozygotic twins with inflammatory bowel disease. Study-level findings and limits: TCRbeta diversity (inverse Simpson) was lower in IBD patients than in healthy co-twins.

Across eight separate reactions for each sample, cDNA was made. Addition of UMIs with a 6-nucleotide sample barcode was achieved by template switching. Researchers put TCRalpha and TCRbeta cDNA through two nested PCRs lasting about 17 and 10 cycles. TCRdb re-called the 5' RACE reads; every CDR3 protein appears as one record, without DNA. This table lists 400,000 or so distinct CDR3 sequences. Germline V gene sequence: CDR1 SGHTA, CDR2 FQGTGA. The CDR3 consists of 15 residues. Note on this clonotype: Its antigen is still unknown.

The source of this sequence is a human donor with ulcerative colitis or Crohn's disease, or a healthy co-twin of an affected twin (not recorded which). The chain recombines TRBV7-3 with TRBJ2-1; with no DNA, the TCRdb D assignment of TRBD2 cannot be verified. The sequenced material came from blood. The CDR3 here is CASSPRTSGREEQFF.